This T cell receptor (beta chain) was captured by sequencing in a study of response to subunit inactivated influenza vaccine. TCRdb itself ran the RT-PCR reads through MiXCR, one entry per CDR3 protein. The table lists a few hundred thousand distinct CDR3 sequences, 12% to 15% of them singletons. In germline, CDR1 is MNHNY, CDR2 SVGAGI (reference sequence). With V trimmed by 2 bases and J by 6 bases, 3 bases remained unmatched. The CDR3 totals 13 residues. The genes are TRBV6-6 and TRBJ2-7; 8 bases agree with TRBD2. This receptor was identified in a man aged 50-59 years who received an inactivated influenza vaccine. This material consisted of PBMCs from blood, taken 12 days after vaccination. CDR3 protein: CASSYGLAGEQYF. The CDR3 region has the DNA TGTGCCAGCAGTTACGGACTAGCTGGCGAGCAGTACTTC.